These 9 T cell receptor beta chains originate from one sample sequenced in a study of T cells after yellow fever vaccination. TCRdb reprocessed the 5' RACE reads via MiXCR and lists one record per CDR3 protein. The sample shows over 45,000 distinct CDR3 sequences, roughly 6.9% of them seen only once. Specimen: CD8+ T cells sorted from PBMCs, collected on the day of the first yellow fever vaccination. Receptors were obtained from a young man who received the YFV17D yellow fever vaccine.

This clonotype occurred many times. The CDR3 loop is CASSQASGPAGELFF. As DNA, the CDR3 is TGTGCCAGCAGCCAAGCATCGGGGCCGGCCGGGGAGCTGTTTTTT. The chain links TRBV7-8 to TRBJ2-2; D possibly uses TRBD1 or TRBD2 (5 bases each). Germline values: CDR1 SGHVS, CDR2 FQNEAQ. V was pared by 5 bases and J by 6 bases, with 16 bases between. The CDR3 runs to 15 residues. The whole variable domain, filled in from reference TRBV7-8 and TRBJ2-2, reads GAGVSQSPRYKVAKRGQDVALRCDPISGHVSLFWYQQALGQGPEFLTYFQNEAQLDKSGLPSDRFFAERPEGSVSTLKIQRTQQEDSAVYLCASSQASGPAGELFFGEGSRLTVL.

The chain employs TRBV12-3 or TRBV12-4 and TRBJ2-7, with a weak D call TRBD2 (5 bases). The V and J ends lost 3 bases and 7 bases respectively, with 13 bases between them. The CDR3 runs 13 residues. CDR3 in DNA: TGTGCCAGCAGTTTTAGGACTCCGTGGGAGCAGTACTTC. It codes for CASSFRTPWEQYF.

Ten or more counts support this clonotype. The chain carries TRBV5-1 and TRBJ2-7; the match to TRBD1 covers 7 bases. The germline gives CDR1 SGHRS, CDR2 YFSETQ. Trimming removed 4 bases from V and 2 bases from J; junction bases left unmatched: 6. The CDR3 is 14 residues long. The CDR3 DNA follows: TGCGCCAGCAGCCTCGGAACAGGGGCCTACGAGCAGTACGTC. Its protein is CASSLGTGAYEQYV.

This clonotype occurred a few times. This chain joins TRBV2 and TRBJ2-2; D is ambiguous. CDR3 length equals 11 residues. V lost 7 bases and J lost 10, with 10 bases in between. The V gene's germline CDR1 is SNHLY and CDR2 FYNNEI. DNA for the CDR3: TGTGCCAGCACCAGCTCCGAGGAGCTGTTTTTT. It codes for CASTSSEELFF.

Details on this clonotype: Sequence at one end of the junction differs from germline and may be a read error. V usage is TRBV27 and J usage is TRBJ2-4; TRBD1 is a possible D gene (5 bases). This CDR3 is 15 amino acids long. In germline, CDR1 is MNHEY, CDR2 SMNVEV (reference sequence). This chain's CDR3 is CASSLSVGANNIQYF. DNA of the CDR3: TGTGCCAGCAGTTTATCGGTTGGGGCCAATAACATTCAGTACTTC.

This clonotype turned up a few times. The chain is built from TRBV12-3 or TRBV12-4 and TRBJ1-1; TRBD1 matches 8 bases. V gave up 5 bases and J gave up 1 base; unmatched junction bases: 6. The CDR3 loop spans 15 amino acids. CDR3 amino acids: CASSRTDRGNTEAFF. CDR3 coding DNA: TGTGCCAGCAGTAGAACCGACAGGGGGAACACTGAAGCTTTCTTT.

The chain is built from TRBV27 and TRBJ2-1, with a weak D call TRBD1 (5 bases). The CDR3 has 13 residues. CDR1 is MNHEY, CDR2 SMNVEV, per germline (reference sequence). V lost 2 bases to trimming and J lost 9 bases, with 11 bases between them. CDR3 loop: CASSLARVGEQFF. Here the CDR3 DNA reads TGTGCCAGCAGTTTAGCCAGGGTGGGTGAGCAGTTCTTC.

This clonotype was detected only a few times. The J gene is TRBJ2-7, the V gene TRBV4-2; D is undetermined. The length of the CDR3 is 15 residues. Looked up from germline, CDR1 is LGHNA and CDR2 is YNFKEQ. Trimming took off 0 bases at V and 6 bases at J, with 15 bases between the two ends. CDR3 amino acids: CASSQEIRIHSEQYF. CDR3 nucleotides: TGTGCCAGCAGCCAAGAGATCAGGATTCATAGCGAGCAGTACTTC.

The chain joins TRBV7-2 to TRBJ1-5, with unresolved D. This CDR3 comprises 15 residues. Germline values: CDR1 SGHTA, CDR2 FQGNSA. V was clipped by 0 bases and J by 4 bases, with 10 bases between them. CDR3: CASSLAGGGNQPQHF. In DNA form, the CDR3 reads TGTGCCAGCAGCTTAGCGGGAGGTGGTAATCAGCCCCAGCATTTT.